This passage covers 15 T cell receptor beta chains from one sample sequenced in a study of response to subunit inactivated influenza vaccine (dated by TCRdb to 2017 to 2018). Receptor libraries were prepared by RT-PCR. For sequencing, an Illumina HiSeq 2500 was employed. The public reads were reanalyzed by TCRdb: fastp trimming at Q25, MiXCR alignment, in-frame beta chains only. Rows merge per CDR3 protein into single entries with the most common DNA and genes. For this sample the table gives 650,000 to 800,000 distinct CDR3 sequences, of which 14% were detected only once. The ten largest clones add up to 5.5% to 8% of the sample. Sample: PBMCs from blood, taken 14 to 15 days before vaccination. The receptors here all came from a man aged 50 to 59 who received an inactivated influenza vaccine. Donor details come from another sample of the same person, matched by shared clones.

V usage is TRBV6-2 or TRBV6-3 and J usage is TRBJ2-3; no reliable D call. CDR1 is MNHEY and CDR2 is SVGEGT in the germline V gene. The CDR3 totals 15 residues. V was clipped by 7 bases and J by 1 base, with 15 bases between them. The CDR3 DNA sequence: TGTGCCAGCAACCTGGACGGATCCGGCACAGATACGCAGTATTTT. This codes for CASNLDGSGTDTQYF.

V gene TRBV3-1 combines with J gene TRBJ2-7, with D perhaps matching TRBD1 (5 bases). Germline V gene data show CDR1 as LGHDT and CDR2 as YNNKEL (reference sequence). The CDR3 length is 14 residues. V was cut by 1 base and J by 4 bases, with 11 bases left in between. The CDR3 sequence: CASSQAQGSYEQYF. DNA of the CDR3: TGTGCCAGCAGCCAAGCCCAGGGTTCTTACGAGCAGTACTTC.

This clonotype has only a few counts. The chain carries TRBV19 and TRBJ2-7; 7 nucleotides agree with TRBD1. The CDR3 is 13 residues long. The V and J ends lost 4 bases and 10 bases, in that order; junction bases with no gene match: 10. CDR1 and CDR2 from the germline V gene are LNHDA and SQIVND (reference sequence). The CDR3 reads CASSTRTGEPQYF. In nucleotides, the CDR3 is TGTGCCAGTAGTACCAGGACAGGCGAGCCCCAGTACTTC.

The CDR3 coding sequence is TGTGCCAGCAGTGTAAGGCAGAATACTGGAAACACCATATATTTT. Its protein product is CASSVRQNTGNTIYF. V gene TRBV2 combines with J gene TRBJ1-3; no firm D call. The germline V gene has CDR1 SNHLY and CDR2 FYNNEI. The V and J ends lost 4 bases and 2 bases respectively, with 12 bases between them. The CDR3 covers 15 residues.

This clonotype was seen repeatedly, ten times or more. V and J are TRBV7-2 and TRBJ2-1, with D perhaps TRBD2 (6 bases). Germline CDR1 reads SGHTA; CDR2 reads FQGNSA. The V gene lost 3 bases and the J gene lost 0 bases, with 12 bases spanning the gap. The CDR3 spans 16 residues. CDR3 coding DNA: TGTGCCAGCAGCTTGGGAGGAGCGGGCTCCTACAATGAGCAGTTCTTC. Translation: CASSLGGAGSYNEQFF.

There are many counts of this clonotype. The chain carries TRBV29-1 and TRBJ2-7, with a possible D match to TRBD1 (5 bases). This CDR3 is built from 15 residues. Deletions cut 2 bases from V and 6 bases from J, with 20 bases between. The germline V gene has CDR1 SQVTM and CDR2 ANQGSEA. The CDR3 spells CSVEHPGAGQSEQYF. The CDR3 DNA is TGCAGCGTTGAACACCCTGGGGCAGGGCAATCCGAGCAGTACTTC.

This chain uses TRBV30 with TRBJ2-7; D is tentatively TRBD1 or TRBD2 (5 bases each). CDR1 GTSNPN and CDR2 SVGIG come from the germline V gene (reference sequence). V dropped 1 base and J dropped 0 bases, with 16 bases sitting between them. This CDR3 is built from 16 residues. CDR3 coding DNA: TGTGCCTGGAGTGCCCTACAGTGGGACCGCTCCTACGAGCAGTACTTC. Residues: CAWSALQWDRSYEQYF. The variable domain in full, completed from reference TRBV30 and TRBJ2-7, reads SQTIHQWPATLVQPVGSPLSLECTVEGTSNPNLYWYRQAAGRGLQLLFYSVGIGQISSEVPQNLSASRPQDRQFILSSKKLLLSDSGFYLCAWSALQWDRSYEQYFGPGTRLTVT.

This clonotype was observed many times. The chain links TRBV10-3 to TRBJ2-7; D possibly corresponds to TRBD2 (6 bases). Per germline, CDR1 ENHRY and CDR2 SYGVKD. Trimming stripped 0 bases from V and 3 bases from J, with 6 bases between. This CDR3 spans 13 amino acids. The CDR3 DNA follows: TGTGCCATCAGTGAGTCCGGGGGCTACGAGCAGTACTTC. Its protein product is CAISESGGYEQYF.

This clonotype occurred a few times. In nucleotides, the CDR3 is TGTGCCAGCAGCTGGGCGGGGGGGCTTAATAATGAGCAGTTCTTC. It specifies CASSWAGGLNNEQFF. The V gene is TRBV11-2, the J gene TRBJ2-1; 9 bases fit TRBD2. The CDR3 loop spans 15 amino acids. V shed 4 bases, J shed 7 bases, and the junction held 8 bases outside the gene matches. CDR1 and CDR2 (germline): SGHAT, FQNNGV.

This clonotype was recorded many times. The gene calls are TRBV5-1 and TRBJ2-5; D is undetermined. The length of the CDR3 is 13 residues. The V end was cut by 2 bases, the J end by 4 bases, with 9 bases between. Germline loops: CDR1 SGHRS, CDR2 YFSETQ. CDR3: CASSFLPGETQYF. CDR3 in DNA: TGCGCCAGCAGCTTCCTACCTGGAGAGACCCAGTACTTC. Full variable domain (rest looked up from reference TRBV5-1 and TRBJ2-5): KAGVTQTPRYLIKTRGQQVTLSCSPISGHRSVSWYQQTPGQGLQFLFEYFSETQRNKGNFPGRFSGRQFSNSRSEMNVSTLELGDSALYLCASSFLPGETQYFGPGTRLLVL.

Worth noting for this clonotype: No conserved phenylalanine or tryptophan ends this CDR3, so it is likely a read error. The genes are TRBV7-9 and TRBJ2-5; TRBD2 might be the D (6 bases). CDR1 SEHNR and CDR2 FQNEAQ come from the germline V gene (reference sequence). This CDR3 is built from 13 residues. V lost 5 bases to trimming and J lost 5 bases, with 12 bases between them. In DNA form, the CDR3 reads TGTGCCAGCAGCCCCGTTGGGAGGGAGACCCAGTACATA. It encodes CASSPVGRETQYI.

This clonotype was counted between two and nine times. The V and J genes are TRBV7-9 and TRBJ1-2, with D hard to call. Germline-derived CDR1 and CDR2 are SEHNR and FQNEAQ (reference sequence). Trimming cost V 5 bases and J 2 bases, with 9 bases left between them. This CDR3 has 13 residues. The CDR3 loop is CASSPTRNYGYTF. The CDR3 bases are TGTGCCAGCAGCCCAACAAGAAACTATGGCTACACCTTC.

The chain employs TRBV28 and TRBJ2-7; 9 bases are a match to TRBD1. The CDR3 is 17 residues long. After removal of 2 bases from V and 5 bases from J, the junction contained 13 bases not matched to a gene. Germline V gene lookup returns CDR1 MDHEN and CDR2 SYDVKM. The CDR3 nucleotides read TGTGCCAGCAGTTTAAATTTTGGGGCCCGGGACAGGGACGAGCAGTACTTC. This sequence encodes CASSLNFGARDRDEQYF.

This clonotype was counted ten times or more. The chain couples TRBV5-1 to TRBJ2-7; tentatively, D is TRBD1 (6 bases). Germline V gene sequence: CDR1 SGHRS, CDR2 YFSETQ. V was pared by 4 bases and J by 5 bases, with 10 bases between. CDR3 length equals 12 residues. The CDR3 DNA sequence: TGCGCCAGCAGCCCGCCAGGGGACGAGCAGTACTTC. Protein sequence: CASSPPGDEQYF.

The chain employs TRBV6-1 and TRBJ2-7, with D maybe TRBD1 (5 bases). CDR1 and CDR2 (germline): MNHNS, SASEGT. The V gene lost 6 bases and the J gene lost 0 bases, with 15 bases spanning the gap. The CDR3 is 15 amino acids. The DNA of the CDR3 is TGTGCCAGCAGAGCTATCAGGGATAGCTCCTACGAGCAGTACTTC. It translates to CASRAIRDSSYEQYF.